This entry lists 29 T cell receptor beta chains sequenced from one sample in a study of identical twins. TCRdb used MiXCR to reprocess the 5' RACE reads, holding one entry per CDR3 protein. The sample lists fewer than 250,000 distinct CDR3 sequences; around 6.6% were seen once. The same data also went into a second study, on yellow fever vaccine responses in identical twins.

The sequencing input was memory (CD45RO+) T cells sorted from blood. The source is a woman aged 18-29 years in good health.

The J gene is TRBJ2-5, the V gene TRBV24-1; D is possibly TRBD1 or TRBD2 (5 bases each). V was trimmed by 2 bases and J by 2 bases, leaving 14 bases between them. The CDR3 runs to 16 residues. Germline V CDR1 and CDR2: KGHDR, SFDVKD. CDR3 residues: CATSDSITGPQETQYF. CDR3 DNA: TGTGCCACCAGTGATTCGATAACGGGGCCTCAAGAGACCCAGTACTTC.

This clonotype was counted ten times or more. The chain couples TRBV28 to TRBJ1-4; a possible D gene is TRBD1 (6 bases). With 4 bases removed from V and 4 bases from J, the gap between germline ends came to 13 bases. Germline CDR1 MDHEN, CDR2 SYDVKM. This CDR3 region has 15 residues. The CDR3 DNA sequence: TGTGCCAGCAGTTCCACAGGGAGACTTAATGAAAAACTGTTTTTT. Translated: CASSSTGRLNEKLFF.

A note on this clonotype: One end of the junction is discordant with germline, which a read error may explain. The V gene is TRBV6-1, the J gene TRBJ2-1; no clear D. The CDR3 covers 15 residues. Germline loops: CDR1 MNHNS, CDR2 SASEGT. The CDR3: CTSSLTTSSYNEQFF. The CDR3 DNA reads TGTACCAGCAGCCTAACTACCAGCTCCTACAATGAGCAGTTCTTC.

This clonotype was recorded a few times. The chain joins TRBV5-1 to TRBJ2-2; TRBD2 matches at 7 bases. Germline loops: CDR1 SGHRS, CDR2 YFSETQ. The CDR3 covers 16 residues. V shed 4 bases and J 0 bases; nucleotides not matched to a gene: 6. CDR3 nucleotide sequence: TGCGCCAGCAGCCCCGGGACTAACGCGAACACCGGGGAGCTGTTTTTT. Protein product: CASSPGTNANTGELFF.

A remark on this clonotype: One base away lies a much larger clone, so this may be a sequencing read error. The chain recombines TRBV27 with TRBJ2-2, with D tentatively TRBD1 or TRBD2 (6 bases each). CDR3 length equals 14 residues. In germline, CDR1 is MNHEY, CDR2 SMNVEV (reference sequence). DNA for the CDR3: TGTGCCAGCAGTTCGGGGGCTGGCACCGGGGAGCTGGTTTTT. Protein sequence: CASSSGAGTGELVF.

Ten or more counts support this clonotype. V gene TRBV7-2 combines with J gene TRBJ2-2; D is undetermined. V was clipped by 1 base and J by 7 bases, with 10 bases between them. Germline CDR1 reads SGHTA; CDR2 reads FQGNSA. This CDR3 is built from 14 residues. For the CDR3, the DNA is TGTGCCAGCAGCTTAGACAATGGTGTCGGGGAGCTGTTTTTT. It specifies CASSLDNGVGELFF.

CDR3 loop: CASSLWTGGEGYTF. In nucleotides, the CDR3 is TGCGCCAGCAGCCTTTGGACAGGGGGCGAGGGCTACACCTTC. The chain recombines TRBV5-1 with TRBJ1-2; 11 positions agree with TRBD1. Germline CDR1 SGHRS, CDR2 YFSETQ. With 4 bases clipped from V and 8 bases from J, the junction kept 7 bases outside the gene matches. This CDR3 is built from 14 residues.

This clonotype appeared a single time. The chain is built from TRBV6-2 or TRBV6-3 and TRBJ2-7, with D perhaps matching TRBD1 or TRBD2 (6 bases each). The CDR3 is 15 residues long. Trimming removed 6 bases at V and 1 base at J, with 16 bases between. Germline CDR1 is MNHEY and CDR2 is SVGEGT. The CDR3 DNA is TGTGCCAGCAGAACGGCCCAGGGGAGGTCCTACGAGCAGTACGTC. This translates into CASRTAQGRSYEQYV.

The chain has TRBV29-1 and TRBJ1-1; 11 bases match TRBD1. CDR1 is SQVTM and CDR2 is ANQGSEA in the germline V gene. Trimming removed 0 bases from V and 4 bases from J; junction bases left unmatched: 4. This CDR3 comprises 15 residues. This CDR3 is CSVEDGDRGSTEAFF. The CDR3 DNA is TGCAGCGTTGAAGATGGGGACAGGGGGTCCACTGAAGCTTTCTTT.

This clonotype was counted many times. V is TRBV2 and J is TRBJ1-1; 7 bases align to TRBD1. V lost 3 bases and J lost 0; bases outside the gene matches: 7. This CDR3 is built from 16 residues. Germline V gives CDR1 SNHLY, CDR2 FYNNEI. The chain's CDR3 is CASSEVDRSMNTEAFF. CDR3 DNA: TGTGCCAGCAGTGAGGTGGACAGGAGTATGAACACTGAAGCTTTCTTT.

The chain combines TRBV6-5 with TRBJ2-3; TRBD1 matches at 8 bases. The CDR3 consists of 17 residues. Germline trimming cut 3 bases from V and 1 base from J; bases unmatched to any gene: 9. The germline gives CDR1 MNHEY, CDR2 SVGAGI. DNA for the CDR3: TGTGCCAGCAGTTATTTCACGCCGGGACAGGGCACAGATACGCAGTATTTT. This encodes CASSYFTPGQGTDTQYF.

This clonotype was seen just once. The CDR3 does not end in the conserved phenylalanine or tryptophan, so this is likely a read error. V and J are TRBV6-1 and TRBJ2-3; 8 bases map to TRBD2. The CDR3 loop spans 15 amino acids. With V trimmed by 5 bases and J by 4 bases, 8 bases remained unmatched. CDR1 is MNHNS and CDR2 is SASEGT in the germline V gene. The CDR3 sequence: CASSRTGGRADTQYS. CDR3 DNA sequence: TGTGCCAGCAGTCGGACGGGAGGGAGGGCAGATACGCAGTATTCT.

This clonotype was counted a few times. The rearrangement links TRBV28 to TRBJ2-1; D not certain. This CDR3 region has 12 residues. The germline CDR1 and CDR2 sequences are MDHEN and SYDVKM. The V gene lost 0 bases and the J gene lost 13 bases, with 10 bases spanning the gap. The CDR3 reads CASSLWTSRQFF. CDR3 bases: TGTGCCAGCAGTTTATGGACCTCACGACAGTTCTTC.

This clonotype was found a few times. The chain links TRBV5-1 to TRBJ2-2, with 7 bases lining up with TRBD1. Germline CDR1 reads SGHRS; CDR2 reads YFSETQ. V trimming: 5 bases; J trimming: 2 bases; junction bases outside the gene matches: 6. This CDR3 is 15 amino acids long. CDR3 bases: TGCGCCAGCAGATTCGGGACAGCCAACACCGGGGAGCTGTTTTTT. It codes for CASRFGTANTGELFF.

The gene calls are TRBV23-1 and TRBJ2-2, with D perhaps TRBD1 (6 bases). TRBV23-1 is reported as an ORF; its role is uncertain. With 1 base removed from V and 2 bases from J, the gap between germline ends came to 11 bases. The CDR3 contains 16 residues. The CDR3 DNA sequence: TGCGCCAGCAGTCAATTTCGGACAGAAAACACCGGGGAGCTGTTTTTT. It encodes CASSQFRTENTGELFF.

In this sample, this clonotype turned up a few times. The chain links TRBV9 to TRBJ2-5; D may be TRBD2 (5 bases). V lost 4 bases and J 0 bases, leaving 16 bases between the germline ends. The germline V gene encodes CDR1 SGDLS and CDR2 YYNGEE. This CDR3 has 16 amino acids. The CDR3 nucleotides are TGTGCCAGCAGCACACCCAAGTCGGGGTACCAAGAGACCCAGTACTTC. The encoded protein is CASSTPKSGYQETQYF.

This clonotype has a count of ten or more. This chain connects TRBV12-3 or TRBV12-4 to TRBJ1-1, with TRBD1 matching 9 bases. Germline trimming cut 8 bases from V and 2 bases from J; bases unmatched to any gene: 9. The CDR3 length is 15 residues. The CDR3 here is CASGDWDRENTEAFF. The CDR3 DNA is TGTGCCAGCGGAGACTGGGACAGGGAAAACACTGAAGCTTTCTTT.

The rearrangement links TRBV20-1 to TRBJ1-2; D might be TRBD1 (6 bases). From germline, CDR1 is DFQATT and CDR2 SNEGSKA (reference sequence). Trimming pared 2 bases from V and 7 bases from J, leaving 17 bases between. This CDR3 region has 14 residues. The CDR3 here is CSARSGTPTAGYTF. The CDR3 nucleotides are TGCAGTGCTAGATCCGGGACACCAACGGCTGGCTACACCTTC.

Only a few counts were recorded for this clonotype. V and J are TRBV18 and TRBJ2-7, with 7 bases identical to TRBD1. Germline CDR1 KGHSH, CDR2 LQKENI. CDR3 size: 15 residues. After removal of 3 bases from V and 6 bases from J, the junction contained 11 bases not matched to a gene. The CDR3 loop is CASSPTGSGNSEQYF. In nucleotides, the CDR3 is TGTGCCAGCTCACCGACAGGGAGTGGAAATTCCGAGCAGTACTTC.

There are a few counts of this clonotype. The CDR3 does not end in the conserved phenylalanine or tryptophan, so this is likely a read error. This rearrangement joins TRBV7-6 to TRBJ1-1; the match to TRBD1 covers 8 bases. Germline V lookup: CDR1 SGHVS, CDR2 FNYEAQ. The CDR3 has 16 amino acids. Losses at the gene ends were 5 bases for V and 4 bases for J; bases not matched to a gene: 12. The CDR3 nucleotides read TGTGCCAGCAGCCCTAGGACAGGGCGGAAGTCCACTGAAGCTTTCCTT. The encoded protein is CASSPRTGRKSTEAFL.

The chain joins TRBV7-6 to TRBJ2-5, with 9 bases lining up with TRBD1. Germline CDR1 and CDR2: SGHVS and FNYEAQ. The V and J ends lost 1 base and 4 bases, in that order; junction bases with no gene match: 4. The CDR3 loop spans 15 amino acids. This chain's CDR3 is CASSLGTGVGETQYF. The CDR3 DNA is TGTGCCAGCAGCTTAGGGACAGGGGTTGGAGAGACCCAGTACTTC. The full variable domain, in which reference TRBV7-6 and TRBJ2-5 provide the parts outside the CDR3, is GAGVSQSPRYKVTKRGQDVALRCDPISGHVSLYWYRQALGQGPEFLTYFNYEAQQDKSGLPNDRFSAERPEGSISTLTIQRTEQRDSAMYRCASSLGTGVGETQYFGPGTRLLVL.

V usage is TRBV11-2 and J usage is TRBJ2-5; perhaps D is TRBD1 or TRBD2 (5 bases each). CDR3 length: 13 amino acids. CDR1 is SGHAT and CDR2 is FQNNGV in the germline V gene. V was pared by 5 bases and J by 5 bases, with 12 bases between. This CDR3 is CASSRDPRETQYF. The DNA for the CDR3 is TGTGCCAGCAGCCGGGACCCACGCGAGACCCAGTACTTC. The full variable domain, with the rest looked up from reference TRBV11-2 and TRBJ2-5, is EAGVAQSPRYKIIEKRQSVAFWCNPISGHATLYWYQQILGQGPKLLIQFQNNGVVDDSQLPKDRFSAERLKGVDSTLKIQPAKLEDSAVYLCASSRDPRETQYFGPGTRLLVL.

This clonotype was seen only a few times. The chain is built from TRBV28 and TRBJ2-3, with 9 bases identical to TRBD2. Per germline, CDR1 MDHEN and CDR2 SYDVKM. The CDR3 is 16 residues long. V lost 5 bases, J lost 2 bases, and 8 bases stayed unmatched. The CDR3 here is CASSPVAGETTDTQYF. The CDR3 DNA follows: TGTGCCAGCAGTCCCGTAGCGGGAGAGACCACAGATACGCAGTATTTT.

This clonotype appeared a few times. The CDR3 region is CASSLGPQEYV. CDR3 in DNA: TGTGCCAGCAGCTTAGGCCCCCAAGAGTACGTC. The chain recombines TRBV11-2 with TRBJ2-7, with D uncertain. The CDR3 sequence is 11 residues long. Between the trimmed V and J ends, which lost 1 base and 11 bases, there was a span of 9 bases. The germline gives CDR1 SGHAT, CDR2 FQNNGV.

There are many counts of this clonotype. V usage is TRBV6-1 and J usage is TRBJ1-6, with a possible D match to TRBD1 (5 bases). V was clipped by 4 bases and J by 0 bases, with 7 bases between them. The V gene's germline CDR1 is MNHNS and CDR2 SASEGT. The CDR3 length is 15 residues. The CDR3 DNA is TGTGCCAGCAGTGGGGGGAGCTCCTATAATTCACCCCTCCACTTT. This sequence encodes CASSGGSSYNSPLHF.

The chain links TRBV7-9 to TRBJ2-5, with 13 bases that match TRBD2. V gave up 5 bases and J gave up 1 base; unmatched junction bases: 4. Germline lookup yields CDR1 SEHNR and CDR2 FQNEAQ (reference sequence). The CDR3 has 16 amino acids. CDR3 sequence reads: CASSLGLAGPQETQYF. The CDR3 bases are TGTGCCAGCAGCCTGGGACTAGCGGGGCCCCAAGAGACCCAGTACTTC.

This clonotype has at least ten counts. This clone may be a read error of a much larger clone one base away. The CDR3 ends on some other residue instead of the conserved phenylalanine or tryptophan, so this is likely a read error. The chain employs TRBV5-1 and TRBJ1-1; D unclear. Germline V gives CDR1 SGHRS, CDR2 YFSETQ. The germline V and J ends were trimmed by 6 bases and 0 bases, with 9 bases remaining between them. The CDR3 runs to 13 residues. CDR3 loop: CASTQSLNTEAFL. The DNA of the CDR3 is TGCGCCAGCACCCAAAGCCTGAACACTGAAGCTTTCCTT.

This clonotype was detected only a few times. V gene TRBV18 combines with J gene TRBJ2-4; no clear D. Germline V gene lookup returns CDR1 KGHSH and CDR2 LQKENI. The CDR3 totals 13 residues. Trimming removed 1 base at V and 6 bases at J, with 7 bases between. The DNA for the CDR3 is TGTGCCAGCTCACCACTCCAGACAAACATTCAGTACTTC. Amino acid sequence: CASSPLQTNIQYF.

This clonotype was observed a few times. This chain joins TRBV5-1 and TRBJ2-3; 9 bases line up with TRBD2. Germline CDR1 reads SGHRS; CDR2 reads YFSETQ. The J segment lost 1 base and the V segment lost 3 bases, leaving 12 bases of the junction unmatched. The CDR3 totals 18 residues. CDR3 in DNA: TGCGCCAGCAGCTCGACTAGCGGAACGATCTGGGGCACAGATACGCAGTATTTT. Encoded protein: CASSSTSGTIWGTDTQYF.